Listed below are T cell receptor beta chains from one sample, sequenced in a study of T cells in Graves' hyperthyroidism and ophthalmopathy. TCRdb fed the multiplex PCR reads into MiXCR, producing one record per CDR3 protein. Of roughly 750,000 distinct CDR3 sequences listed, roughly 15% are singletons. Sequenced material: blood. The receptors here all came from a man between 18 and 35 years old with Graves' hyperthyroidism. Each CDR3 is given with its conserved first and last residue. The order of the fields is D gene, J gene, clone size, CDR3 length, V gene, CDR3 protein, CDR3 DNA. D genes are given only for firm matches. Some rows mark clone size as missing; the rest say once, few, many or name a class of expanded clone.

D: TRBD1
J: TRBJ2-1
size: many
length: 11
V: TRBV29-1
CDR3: CSVRTGFEQFF
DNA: TGCAGCGTCCGGACAGGGTTTGAGCAGTTCTTC

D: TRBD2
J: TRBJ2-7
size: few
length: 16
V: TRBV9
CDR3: CASSAGGLAHAYEQYF
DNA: TGTGCCAGCAGCGCCGGGGGACTAGCTCATGCCTACGAGCAGTACTTC

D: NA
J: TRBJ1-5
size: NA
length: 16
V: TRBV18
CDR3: CASSPNPSGGNQPQHF
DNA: TGTGCCAGCTCACCGAACCCGAGCGGGGGCAATCAGCCCCAGCATTTT

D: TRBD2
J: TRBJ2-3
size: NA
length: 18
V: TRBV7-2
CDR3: CASSLAWTSGSGTDTQYF
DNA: TGTGCCAGCAGCTTAGCGTGGACTAGCGGGAGTGGCACAGATACGCAGTATTTT

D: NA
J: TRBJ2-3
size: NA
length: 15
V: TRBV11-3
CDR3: CASSLDGIGTDTQYF
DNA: TGTGCCAGCAGCTTAGACGGGATCGGCACAGATACGCAGTATTTT

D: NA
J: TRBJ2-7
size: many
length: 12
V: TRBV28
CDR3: CASSFQTDPQYF
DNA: TGTGCCAGCAGTTTTCAGACAGATCCGCAGTACTTC

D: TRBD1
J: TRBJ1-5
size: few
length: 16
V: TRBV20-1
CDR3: CSASPAQGAGGQPQHF
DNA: TGCAGTGCTAGCCCCGCACAGGGGGCGGGAGGTCAGCCCCAGCATTTT

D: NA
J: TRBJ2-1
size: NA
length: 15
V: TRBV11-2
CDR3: CASREIQGSYNEQFF
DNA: TGTGCCAGCAGGGAGATACAGGGTTCCTACAATGAGCAGTTCTTC

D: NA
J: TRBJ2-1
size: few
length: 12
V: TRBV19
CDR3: CASSIGDNEQFF
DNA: TGTGCCAGTAGTATTGGTGACAATGAGCAGTTCTTC

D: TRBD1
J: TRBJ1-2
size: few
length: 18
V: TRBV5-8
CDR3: CASSLTGPKTGENYGYTF
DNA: TGTGCCAGCAGCTTGACGGGCCCTAAGACAGGGGAGAACTATGGCTACACCTTC

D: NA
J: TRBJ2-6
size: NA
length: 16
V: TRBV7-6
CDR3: CASSHSQGTGANVLTF
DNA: TGTGCCAGCAGCCATTCACAGGGTACGGGGGCCAACGTCCTGACTTTC

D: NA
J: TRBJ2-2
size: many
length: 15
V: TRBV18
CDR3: CASSPPWSGTGELFF
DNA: TGTGCCAGCTCACCCCCCTGGTCGGGCACCGGGGAGCTGTTTTTT

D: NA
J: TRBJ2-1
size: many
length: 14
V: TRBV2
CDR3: CASSEARFGNEQFF
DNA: TGTGCCAGCAGTGAAGCGCGGTTCGGAAATGAGCAGTTCTTC

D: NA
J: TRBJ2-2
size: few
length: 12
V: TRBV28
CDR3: CASTWTTGELFF
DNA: TGTGCCAGCACCTGGACGACCGGGGAGCTGTTTTTT

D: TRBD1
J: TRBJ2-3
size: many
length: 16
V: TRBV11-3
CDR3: CASSYTGQGAWDTQYF
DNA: TGTGCCAGCAGCTACACCGGACAGGGGGCATGGGATACGCAGTATTTT

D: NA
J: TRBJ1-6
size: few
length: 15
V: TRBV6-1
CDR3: CASSYGGLVNSPLHF
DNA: TGTGCCAGCAGTTATGGCGGGTTGGTTAATTCACCCCTCCACTTT

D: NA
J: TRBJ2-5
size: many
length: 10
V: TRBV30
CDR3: CAWARETQYF
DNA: TGTGCCTGGGCTCGGGAGACCCAGTACTTC

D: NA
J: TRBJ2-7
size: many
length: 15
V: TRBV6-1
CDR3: CASSPTKGEDYEQYF
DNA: TGTGCCAGCAGCCCAACAAAGGGGGAGGACTACGAGCAGTACTTC

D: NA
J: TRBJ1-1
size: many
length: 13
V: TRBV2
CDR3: CASRDGLNTEAFF
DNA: TGTGCCAGCAGAGACGGGTTGAACACTGAAGCTTTCTTT

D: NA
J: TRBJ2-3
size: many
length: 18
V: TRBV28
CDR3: CASSPGGAGTARTDTQYF
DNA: TGTGCCAGCAGCCCGGGGGGGGCCGGGACAGCTCGCACAGATACGCAGTATTTT